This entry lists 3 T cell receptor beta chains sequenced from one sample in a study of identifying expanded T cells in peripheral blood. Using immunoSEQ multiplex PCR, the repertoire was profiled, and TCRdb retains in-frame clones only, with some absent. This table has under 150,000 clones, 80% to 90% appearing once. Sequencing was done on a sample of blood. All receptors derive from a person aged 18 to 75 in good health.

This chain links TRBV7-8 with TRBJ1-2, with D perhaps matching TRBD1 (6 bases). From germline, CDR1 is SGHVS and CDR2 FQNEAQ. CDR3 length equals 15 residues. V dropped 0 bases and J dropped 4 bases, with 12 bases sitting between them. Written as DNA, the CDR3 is TGTGCCAGCAGCTTAGCGCGCGAAGGGGGCTATGGCTACACCTTC. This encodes CASSLAREGGYGYTF.

CDR3 nucleotides: TGTGCCAGCAGCCCAGGGACTGGGCATCAGCCCCAGCATTTT. Amino acids: CASSPGTGHQPQHF. The chain uses TRBV7-9 and TRBJ1-5, with a tentative D call TRBD1 (5 bases). Germline V gives CDR1 SEHNR, CDR2 FQNEAQ (reference sequence). The CDR3 totals 14 residues. V lost 5 bases and J lost 5, with 13 bases in between.

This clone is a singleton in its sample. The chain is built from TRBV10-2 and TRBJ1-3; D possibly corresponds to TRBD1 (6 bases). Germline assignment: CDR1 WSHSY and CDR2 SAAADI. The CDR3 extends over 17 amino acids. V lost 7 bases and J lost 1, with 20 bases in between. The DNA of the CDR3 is TGCGCCAGCAAATACGAGAGGGACACTCTTTCTGGAAACACCATATATTTT. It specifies CASKYERDTLSGNTIYF.